Detailed here is one T cell receptor (beta chain). Its antigen is as yet unknown. This sample was included in a study of cytomegalovirus exposure and HLA in healthy donors. About the research overall: Within an early data release were tens of millions of unique TCRs drawn from HLA-typed donors. Study-level results: With further analysis later on, most CMV-associated TCR beta chains appeared HLA-restricted. In a later analysis, common viral pathogens appeared linked to several of the most significant clusters. TCR beta chains numbering more than 150 were designated cytomegalovirus-associated.

Amplification used 60 Vbeta primers and 13 Jbeta primers. The protocol was immunoSEQ multiplex PCR, while the TCRdb copy is restricted to in-frame clones and leaves out a portion. The data contain about 150,000 clones, under 80% of them singletons. The V gene lost 6 bases and the J gene lost 4 bases, with 24 bases spanning the gap. The CDR3 totals 17 residues. Germline CDR1 is MDHEN and CDR2 is SYDVKM. This receptor was taken from a man aged 25 to 40 in good health and CMV-seronegative. The sample was PBMCs. The chain links TRBV28 to TRBJ1-2, with D unresolved. CDR3 in amino acids: CASSPSGPGPRGYGYTF. The CDR3 bases are TGTGCCAGCAGCCCCTCTGGGCCGGGCCCTCGGGGCTATGGCTACACCTTC.